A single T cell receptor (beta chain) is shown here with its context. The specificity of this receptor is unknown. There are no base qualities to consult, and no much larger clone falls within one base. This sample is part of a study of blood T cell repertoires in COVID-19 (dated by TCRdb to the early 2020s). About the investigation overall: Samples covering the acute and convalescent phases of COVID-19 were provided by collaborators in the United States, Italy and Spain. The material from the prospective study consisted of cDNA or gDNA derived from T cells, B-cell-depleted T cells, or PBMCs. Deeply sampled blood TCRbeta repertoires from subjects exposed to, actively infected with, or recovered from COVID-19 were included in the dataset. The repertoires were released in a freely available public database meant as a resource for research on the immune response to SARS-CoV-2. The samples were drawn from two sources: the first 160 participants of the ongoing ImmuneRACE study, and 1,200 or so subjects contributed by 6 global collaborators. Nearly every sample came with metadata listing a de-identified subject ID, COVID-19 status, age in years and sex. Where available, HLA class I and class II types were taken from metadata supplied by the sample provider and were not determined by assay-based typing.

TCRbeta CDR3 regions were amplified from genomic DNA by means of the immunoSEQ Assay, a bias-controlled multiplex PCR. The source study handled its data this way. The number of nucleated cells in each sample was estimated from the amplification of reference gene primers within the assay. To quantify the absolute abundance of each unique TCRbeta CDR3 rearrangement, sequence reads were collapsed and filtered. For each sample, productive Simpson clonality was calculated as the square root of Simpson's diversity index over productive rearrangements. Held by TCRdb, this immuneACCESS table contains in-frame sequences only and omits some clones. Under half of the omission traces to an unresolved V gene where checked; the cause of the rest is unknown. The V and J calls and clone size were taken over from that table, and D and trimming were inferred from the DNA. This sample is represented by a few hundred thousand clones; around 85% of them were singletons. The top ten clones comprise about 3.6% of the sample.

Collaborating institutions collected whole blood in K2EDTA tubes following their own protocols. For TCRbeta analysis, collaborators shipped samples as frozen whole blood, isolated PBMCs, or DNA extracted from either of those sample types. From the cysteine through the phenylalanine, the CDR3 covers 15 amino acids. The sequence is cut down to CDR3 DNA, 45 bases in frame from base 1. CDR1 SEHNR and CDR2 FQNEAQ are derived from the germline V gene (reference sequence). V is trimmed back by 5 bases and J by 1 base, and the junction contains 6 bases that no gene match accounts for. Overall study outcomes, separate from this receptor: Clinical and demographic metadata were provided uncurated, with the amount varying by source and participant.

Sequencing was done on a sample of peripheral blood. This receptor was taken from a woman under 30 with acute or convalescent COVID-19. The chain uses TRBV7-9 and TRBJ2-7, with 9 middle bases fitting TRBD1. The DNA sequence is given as TGTGCCAGCAGCGAGGGACAGGGTATATCCTACGAGCAGTACTTC. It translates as CASSEGQGISYEQYF. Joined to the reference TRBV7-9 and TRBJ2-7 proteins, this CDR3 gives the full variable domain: DTGVSQNPRHKITKRGQNVTFRCDPISEHNRLYWYRQTLGQGPEFLTYFQNEAQLEKSRLLSDRFSAERPKGSFSTLEIQRTEQGDSAMYLCASSEGQGISYEQYFGPGTRLTVT.